This T cell receptor (beta chain) derives from a study of metastatic and nonmetastatic thyroid tumors. The ends lost 4 bases at V and 1 base at J; junction bases unmatched: 4. The CDR3 is 17 amino acids. Germline CDR1 reads KGHDR; CDR2 reads SFDVKD. No treatment of any kind had been given to any patient before thyroid surgery. MiXCR was used by TCRdb to re-call the PCR reads. In the table there are around 61,000 clones, just under 30% of which are singletons. The sequence was collected from a female donor with papillary thyroid cancer or a benign thyroid nodule (not recorded which). Some clones in this sample may be carry-over from other donors' samples. This rearrangement joins TRBV24-1 to TRBJ2-1; 12 bases are a match to TRBD2. The sequencing input was blood. CDR3 coding DNA: TGTGCCACCAGTGACCGGACTAGCGGGATGTCCTACAATGAGCAGTTCTTC. Translated, it gives CATSDRTSGMSYNEQFF.